The clone carrying this T cell receptor (beta chain) has a count of ten or more. The CDR3 extends over 12 amino acids. V lost 6 bases and J lost 7, with 15 bases in between. CDR1 is DFQATT and CDR2 is SNEGSKA in the germline V gene (reference sequence). One entry per CDR3 protein, called by TCRdb with MiXCR from the RT-PCR reads. Here the sample spans about 680,000 distinct CDR3 sequences, 13% to 15% being singletons. The sequenced material came from memory CD4+ T cells from blood. The rearrangement joins TRBV20-1 to TRBJ1-2; a possible D gene is TRBD1 (5 bases). The sequence came from a female donor in good health, serving as a healthy control. CDR3 bases: TGCAGTGCCTACTGGGGGGATTTTGGCTACACCTTC. Its protein product is CSAYWGDFGYTF.